One and the same sample provided the 21 T cell receptor beta chains below, sequenced in a study of identical twins. TCRdb re-called the 5' RACE reads through MiXCR, storing one row per CDR3 protein. The profile shows around 1.7 million distinct CDR3 sequences, about 32% of them singletons. The sequencing input was cord blood. The source of these receptors is a newborn girl in good health.

The chain links TRBV6-6 to TRBJ2-5, with D unclear. CDR3 size: 14 residues. Germline CDR1 reads MNHNY; CDR2 reads SVGAGI (reference sequence). Between the trimmed V and J ends, which lost 4 bases and 1 base, there was a span of 10 bases. The chain's CDR3 is CASSFSPRQETQYF. The CDR3 DNA follows: TGTGCCAGCAGTTTTTCCCCTCGCCAAGAGACCCAGTACTTC.

V and J are TRBV21-1 and TRBJ2-7; no check of the table's D call, TRBD2, against the DNA was made. TRBV21-1 corresponds to a pseudogene. This CDR3 spans 14 amino acids. CDR3 sequence (DNA): TGTGCCAGCATGGGACTAGCGGGACCCTACGAGCAGTACTTC. It encodes CASMGLAGPYEQYF.

CDR3 in DNA: TGCAGTGCTAGAGATAAAAGGTTCGTCGGCAATGAGCAGTTCTTC. This codes for CSARDKRFVGNEQFF. The gene calls are TRBV20-1 and TRBJ2-1; D call uncertain. The CDR3 totals 15 residues. Trimming shortened V by 0 bases and J by 6 bases, and 15 bases separated the two germline ends. Germline assignment: CDR1 DFQATT and CDR2 SNEGSKA (reference sequence).

V usage is TRBV3-1 and J usage is TRBJ2-1, with D possibly matching TRBD2 (5 bases). The ends were cut back, 0 bases at V and 4 bases at J, with 16 bases in the middle. Germline V gene sequence: CDR1 LGHDT, CDR2 YNNKEL (reference sequence). CDR3 length: 17 residues. The CDR3 is CASSQDAGFGKYNEQFF. In DNA, the CDR3 is TGTGCCAGCAGCCAAGACGCAGGCTTCGGGAAGTACAATGAGCAGTTCTTC.

This clonotype was detected only a few times. The V call is TRBV27, the J call TRBJ1-5; perhaps TRBD1 as D (6 bases). The ends were cut back, 8 bases at V and 3 bases at J, with 14 bases in the middle. Germline-derived CDR1 and CDR2 are MNHEY and SMNVEV (reference sequence). The CDR3 totals 14 residues. CDR3 sequence: CASREGGINQPQHF. CDR3 nucleotide sequence: TGTGCCAGCCGAGAGGGGGGGATCAATCAGCCCCAGCATTTT.

The chain uses TRBV28 and TRBJ2-1, with D possibly TRBD2 on 6 matching bases. V lost 2 bases to trimming and J lost 5 bases, with 13 bases between them. CDR3 length equals 15 residues. From germline, CDR1 is MDHEN and CDR2 SYDVKM. The CDR3 sequence is CASSLAGRSNNEQFF. CDR3 bases: TGTGCCAGCAGTTTAGCGGGGAGGTCAAACAATGAGCAGTTCTTC.

This clonotype was recorded a few times. This rearrangement joins TRBV20-1 to TRBJ2-7; D may be TRBD2 (5 bases). CDR1 is DFQATT, CDR2 SNEGSKA, per germline (reference sequence). V was pared by 3 bases and J by 2 bases, with 14 bases between. This CDR3 is 14 amino acids long. This chain's CDR3 is CSARRVNTPYEQYF. For the CDR3, the DNA is TGCAGTGCTAGGCGGGTTAATACACCCTACGAGCAGTACTTC.

The gene calls are TRBV5-1 and TRBJ1-1, with D possibly TRBD1 on 5 matching bases. V lost 7 bases and J lost 1, with 14 bases in between. Germline V lookup: CDR1 SGHRS, CDR2 YFSETQ. The CDR3 is 14 amino acids. The CDR3 sequence: CASARGRPNTEAFF. CDR3 DNA: TGCGCCAGCGCTCGGGGCAGGCCGAACACTGAAGCTTTCTTT.

The gene calls are TRBV6-1 and TRBJ1-2, with D maybe TRBD1 (6 bases). V shed 5 bases and J shed 0 bases, with 19 bases lying between them. The CDR3 sequence is 17 residues long. Per germline, CDR1 MNHNS and CDR2 SASEGT. The CDR3 DNA follows: TGTGCCAGCAGTCCTTTACCACCACAGGGAGCTAACTATGGCTACACCTTC. Translated, it gives CASSPLPPQGANYGYTF.

There are a few counts of this clonotype. This CDR3 is CASSPRGQGNEKLFF. CDR3 nucleotides: TGTGCCAGCTCACCAAGAGGACAGGGTAATGAAAAACTGTTTTTT. The rearrangement joins TRBV18 to TRBJ1-4; 8 bases align to TRBD1. This CDR3 contains 15 residues. CDR1 and CDR2 from the germline V gene are KGHSH and LQKENI. With V trimmed by 2 bases and J by 4 bases, 3 bases remained unmatched.

The chain carries TRBV5-1 and TRBJ2-1, with 10 bases aligning to TRBD2. CDR1 is SGHRS, CDR2 YFSETQ, per germline. Trimming took 7 bases from V and 8 from J; bases not matched to a gene: 9. The CDR3 spans 14 residues. The CDR3 reads CASGLAGGLDEQFF. CDR3 bases: TGCGCCAGCGGATTAGCGGGGGGCCTGGATGAGCAGTTCTTC.

This clonotype was counted many times. CDR3 region: CASSENGYEQYF. The CDR3 DNA follows: TGTGCCAGCAGTGAGAACGGGTACGAGCAGTACTTC. The V and J genes are TRBV28 and TRBJ2-7; no clear D. V lost 5 bases and J lost 4, with 9 bases in between. CDR1 is MDHEN and CDR2 is SYDVKM in the germline V gene. The CDR3 extends over 12 amino acids.

J is TRBJ1-2 and V is TRBV4-2, with D unresolved. The CDR3 is made up of 14 amino acids. CDR1 is LGHNA and CDR2 is YNFKEQ in the germline V gene. Trimming shortened V by 1 base and J by 0 bases, and 6 bases separated the two germline ends. The CDR3 sequence is CASSQVSANYGYTF. For the CDR3, the DNA is TGTGCCAGCAGCCAAGTCTCCGCTAACTATGGCTACACCTTC.

This clonotype has at least ten counts. This chain connects TRBV27 to TRBJ2-1; D may be TRBD2 (6 bases). The CDR3 consists of 14 residues. Germline V gives CDR1 MNHEY, CDR2 SMNVEV (reference sequence). V was trimmed by 6 bases and J by 5 bases, leaving 14 bases between them. In nucleotides, the CDR3 is TGTGCCAGCAGCCCCGGGGTAGCGGACAATGAGCAGTTCTTC. It encodes CASSPGVADNEQFF.

The chain joins TRBV20-1 to TRBJ1-1; D might be TRBD1 (5 bases). Germline CDR1 DFQATT, CDR2 SNEGSKA (reference sequence). This CDR3 comprises 13 residues. The V end lost 7 bases, the J end lost 1 base, and 13 bases lay between the germline ends. The CDR3 reads CSVRAGANTEAFF. CDR3 DNA sequence: TGCAGTGTCCGAGCCGGGGCGAACACTGAAGCTTTCTTT.

The gene calls are TRBV9 and TRBJ2-5; tentatively, D is TRBD2 (6 bases). CDR3 length: 15 residues. The germline V gene encodes CDR1 SGDLS and CDR2 YYNGEE. The V end lost 4 bases, the J end lost 5 bases, and 18 bases lay between the germline ends. The CDR3 is CASSLGGPVTETQYF. The CDR3 DNA sequence: TGTGCCAGCAGCCTTGGAGGGCCGGTTACTGAGACCCAGTACTTC.

This clonotype has more than one count but fewer than ten. This chain connects TRBV7-9 to TRBJ1-1; TRBD1 matches 7 bases. V shed 5 bases, J shed 0 bases, and the junction held 9 bases outside the gene matches. Germline V lookup: CDR1 SEHNR, CDR2 FQNEAQ (reference sequence). The CDR3 sequence is 16 residues long. The CDR3 protein is CASSRGQAGMNTEAFF. CDR3 nucleotides: TGTGCCAGCAGCCGTGGACAGGCGGGTATGAACACTGAAGCTTTCTTT.

This chain uses TRBV7-9 with TRBJ2-3; the match to TRBD1 covers 7 bases. CDR1 SEHNR and CDR2 FQNEAQ come from the germline V gene (reference sequence). Trimming cost V 1 base and J 2 bases; bases outside gene matches: 9. The CDR3 has 17 amino acids. DNA for the CDR3: TGTGCCAGCAGCTTAGTGGGACAGCTCCCTTACACAGATACGCAGTATTTT. This codes for CASSLVGQLPYTDTQYF.

A few counts support this clonotype. The rearrangement uses TRBV29-1 and TRBJ2-5; 12 nucleotides align to TRBD2. The CDR3 is made up of 17 amino acids. Losses at the gene ends were 2 bases for V and 3 bases for J; bases not matched to a gene: 10. Per the germline V gene, CDR1 is SQVTM and CDR2 is ANQGSEA. This chain's CDR3 is CSVETPRLAGAEETQYF. The CDR3 region has the DNA TGCAGCGTTGAAACCCCAAGACTAGCGGGAGCTGAAGAGACCCAGTACTTC.

This clonotype was seen more than once but under ten times. This chain connects TRBV4-1 to TRBJ2-3; TRBD2 might be the D (5 bases). Germline CDR1 MGHRA, CDR2 YSYEKL. V was cut by 1 base and J by 5 bases, with 13 bases left in between. The CDR3 covers 15 residues. The CDR3 is CASSQGLAVQDTQYF. For the CDR3, the DNA is TGCGCCAGCAGCCAAGGTCTAGCAGTACAAGATACGCAGTATTTT.

The chain uses TRBV2 and TRBJ2-5; 12 bases fit TRBD2. The CDR3 has 16 residues. Losses at the gene ends were 5 bases for V and 2 bases for J; bases not matched to a gene: 6. Germline V gene lookup returns CDR1 SNHLY and CDR2 FYNNEI. As DNA, the CDR3 is TGTGCCAGCAGTCCTTCTAGCGGGGGGGCACAAGAGACCCAGTACTTC. Translated: CASSPSSGGAQETQYF.